This T cell receptor (beta chain) was documented in a study of spatial heterogeneity in lung cancer. Regarding this clonotype: Its target is not known.

The time point: sample taken at primary tumor resection. The authors sequenced whole RNA from tumor, nontumor lung or frozen PBMC without sorting. The V gene lost 6 bases and the J gene lost 5 bases, with 7 bases spanning the gap. CDR1 and CDR2 from the germline V gene are SGHRS and YFSETQ. The CDR3 spans 11 residues. Findings and limits, study-wide: Ubiquitous expanded TCR counts tracked ubiquitous nonsynonymous mutations; regional expanded TCR counts tracked regional nonsynonymous mutations. Beta chains had approximately 12% coverage of tumor T cells, and alpha chains had about 7%. Counts of expanded intratumoral alpha and beta TCRs tracked tumor mutation counts.

The library protocol tagged each TCR cDNA with a unique molecular identifier. A single record per CDR3 protein comes from TCRdb applying MiXCR to the 5' RACE reads. The table includes 20,000 to 25,000 distinct CDR3 sequences, about 6.8% detected once. The source material was lung tumor tissue, sampled at surgery. The chain combines TRBV5-1 with TRBJ2-3; maybe TRBD1 (6 bases). This TCR derives from a male donor with early-stage non-small cell lung cancer. In DNA form, the CDR3 reads TGCGCCAGCAAACAGGGAGATACGCAGTATTTT. Translation: CASKQGDTQYF.